This T cell receptor beta chain is from a study of control samples from healthy donors and cancer patients. This clone was found once. TCRdb keeps only in-frame clones here, not all; method: immunoSEQ multiplex PCR. The table records some 140,000 clones, approximately 91% of them present only once. The V segment lost 0 bases and the J segment 2 bases; nucleotides outside the gene matches: 4. Per germline, CDR1 SGHVS and CDR2 FNYEAQ. The CDR3 totals 16 residues. Sequencing input: blood. This TCR derives from a woman in her 30s in good health. V and J are TRBV7-6 and TRBJ2-1; TRBD2 aligns across 7 bases. CDR3 DNA: TGTGCCAGCAGCTTAGCTGGCGGGAGCACCTACAATGAGCAGTTCTTC. This translates into CASSLAGGSTYNEQFF. The full variable domain, completed using reference TRBV7-6 and TRBJ2-1, is GAGVSQSPRYKVTKRGQDVALRCDPISGHVSLYWYRQALGQGPEFLTYFNYEAQQDKSGLPNDRFSAERPEGSISTLTIQRTEQRDSAMYRCASSLAGGSTYNEQFFGPGTRLTVL.